This T cell receptor beta chain was found in a study of regulatory T cells in long-lasting Graves disease. Arm-PCR of CDR3 regions with iRepertoire HTBI primers generated TCR beta libraries. TCRdb used MiXCR to reprocess the multiplex PCR reads, holding one entry per CDR3 protein. The table shows hundreds of thousands of distinct CDR3 sequences, with around 15% occurring only once. Stated time point: newly diagnosed GD, antithyroid drugs for less than 3 months. PBMCs provided the RNA from which the TCR library was made. In germline, CDR1 is LGHNA, CDR2 YSLEER. After removal of 0 bases from V and 4 bases from J, the junction contained 12 bases not matched to a gene. The CDR3 runs 17 residues. This clonotype was seen more than once but under ten times. The target antigen is unknown. Findings of the study overall: Newly diagnosed disease favored TRBV20-1 and TRBJ2-1 over persistent disease.

These data were likewise used in another study, on T cells in Graves' hyperthyroidism and ophthalmopathy. That investigation notes: Most clonotypes expanded in thyroid above 0.001 were likewise present in blood. The model's output predicted ophthalmopathy at a median of roughly 6 months prior to onset.

The clonotype was recovered from a woman in her twenties or thirties with Graves disease. The rearrangement uses TRBV4-3 and TRBJ2-7, with 7 bases identical to TRBD2. The sequences come from peripheral blood mononuclear cells (PBMCs), collected at new diagnosis, from a patient treated with antithyroid drugs. For the CDR3, the DNA is TGCGCCAGCAGCCAAGATAGGGGCGGGAGAGTTGGGTACGAGCAGTACTTC. It codes for CASSQDRGGRVGYEQYF.